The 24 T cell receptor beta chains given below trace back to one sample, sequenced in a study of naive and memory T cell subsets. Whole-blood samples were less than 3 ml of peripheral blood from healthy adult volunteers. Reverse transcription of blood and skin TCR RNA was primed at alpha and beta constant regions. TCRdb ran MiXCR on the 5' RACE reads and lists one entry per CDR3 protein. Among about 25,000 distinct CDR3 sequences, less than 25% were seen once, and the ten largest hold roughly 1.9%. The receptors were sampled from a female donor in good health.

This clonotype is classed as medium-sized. The CDR3 bases are TGTGCCAGCAGCTCGTCGGGACAGGGGGTTTTCACTAATGAAAAACTGTTTTTT. Translation: CASSSSGQGVFTNEKLFF. The chain joins TRBV5-6 to TRBJ1-4; 11 positions agree with TRBD1. CDR1 SGHDT and CDR2 YYEEEE come from the germline V gene. The ends lost 3 bases at V and 2 bases at J; junction bases unmatched: 9. The CDR3 runs 18 residues.

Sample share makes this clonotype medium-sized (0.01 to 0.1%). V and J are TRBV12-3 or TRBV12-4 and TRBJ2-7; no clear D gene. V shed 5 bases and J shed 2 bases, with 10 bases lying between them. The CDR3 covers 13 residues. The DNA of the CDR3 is TGTGCCAGCAGTCCCTCTCTTCCCTACGAGCAGTACTTC. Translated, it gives CASSPSLPYEQYF.

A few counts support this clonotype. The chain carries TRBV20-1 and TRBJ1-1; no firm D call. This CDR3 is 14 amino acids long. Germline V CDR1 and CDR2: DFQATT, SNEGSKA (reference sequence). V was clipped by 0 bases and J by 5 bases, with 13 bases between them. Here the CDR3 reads CSARDERTGTEAFF. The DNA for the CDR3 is TGCAGTGCTAGAGATGAGAGGACGGGGACTGAAGCTTTCTTT.

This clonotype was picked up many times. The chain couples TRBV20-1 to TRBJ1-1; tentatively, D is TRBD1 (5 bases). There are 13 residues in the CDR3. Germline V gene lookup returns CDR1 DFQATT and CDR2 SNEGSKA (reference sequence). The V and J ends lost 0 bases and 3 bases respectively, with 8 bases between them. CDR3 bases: TGCAGTGCTAGAGAGGACACTTACACTGAAGCTTTCTTT. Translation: CSAREDTYTEAFF.

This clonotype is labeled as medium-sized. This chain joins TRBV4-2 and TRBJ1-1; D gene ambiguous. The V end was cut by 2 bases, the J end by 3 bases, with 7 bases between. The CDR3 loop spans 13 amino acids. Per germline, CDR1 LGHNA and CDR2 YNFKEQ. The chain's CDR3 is CASSQQEDTEAFF. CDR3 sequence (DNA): TGTGCCAGCAGCCAACAGGAAGACACTGAAGCTTTCTTT.

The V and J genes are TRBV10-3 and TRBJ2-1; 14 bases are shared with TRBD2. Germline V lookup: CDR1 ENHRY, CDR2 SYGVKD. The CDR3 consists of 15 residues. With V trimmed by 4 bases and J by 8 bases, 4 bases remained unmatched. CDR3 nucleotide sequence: TGTGCCATCAGTGGGACTAGCGGGAGGAATGATGAGCAGTTCTTC. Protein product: CAISGTSGRNDEQFF.

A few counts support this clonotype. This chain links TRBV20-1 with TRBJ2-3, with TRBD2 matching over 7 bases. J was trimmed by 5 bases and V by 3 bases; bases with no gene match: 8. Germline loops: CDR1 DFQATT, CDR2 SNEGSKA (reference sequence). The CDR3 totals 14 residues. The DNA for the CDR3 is TGCAGTGCTAGGTTCCCTAGGGAGGGAGATACGCAGTATTTT. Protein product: CSARFPREGDTQYF.

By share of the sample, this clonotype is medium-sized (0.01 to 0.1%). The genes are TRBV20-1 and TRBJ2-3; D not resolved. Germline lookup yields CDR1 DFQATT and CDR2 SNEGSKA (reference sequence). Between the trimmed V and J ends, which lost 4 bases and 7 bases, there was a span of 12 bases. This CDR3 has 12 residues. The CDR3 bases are TGCAGTGCTATTCTGGAGATCCATACGCAGTATTTT. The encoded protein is CSAILEIHTQYF.

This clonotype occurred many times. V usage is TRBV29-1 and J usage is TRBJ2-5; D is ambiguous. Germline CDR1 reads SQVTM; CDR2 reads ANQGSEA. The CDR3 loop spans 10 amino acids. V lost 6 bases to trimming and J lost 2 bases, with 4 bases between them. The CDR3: CSVQQETQYF. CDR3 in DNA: TGCAGCGTGCAGCAAGAGACCCAGTACTTC.

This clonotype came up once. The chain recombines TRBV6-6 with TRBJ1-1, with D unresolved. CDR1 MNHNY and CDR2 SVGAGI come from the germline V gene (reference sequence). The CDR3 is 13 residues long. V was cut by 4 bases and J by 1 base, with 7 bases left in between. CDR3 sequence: CASSFNSNTEAFF. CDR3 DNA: TGTGCCAGCAGTTTTAATTCGAACACTGAAGCTTTCTTT.

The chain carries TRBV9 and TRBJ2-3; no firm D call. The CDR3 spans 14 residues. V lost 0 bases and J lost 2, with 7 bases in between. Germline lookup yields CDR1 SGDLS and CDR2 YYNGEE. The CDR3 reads CASSVVPYTDTQYF. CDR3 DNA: TGTGCCAGCAGCGTAGTGCCCTACACAGATACGCAGTATTTT.

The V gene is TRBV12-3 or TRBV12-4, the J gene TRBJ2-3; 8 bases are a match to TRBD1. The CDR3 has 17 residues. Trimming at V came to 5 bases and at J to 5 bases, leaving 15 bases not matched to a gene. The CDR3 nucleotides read TGTGCCAGCAGTCGAACCACCCTGGGCAGGGGGCAAGATACGCAGTATTTT. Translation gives CASSRTTLGRGQDTQYF.

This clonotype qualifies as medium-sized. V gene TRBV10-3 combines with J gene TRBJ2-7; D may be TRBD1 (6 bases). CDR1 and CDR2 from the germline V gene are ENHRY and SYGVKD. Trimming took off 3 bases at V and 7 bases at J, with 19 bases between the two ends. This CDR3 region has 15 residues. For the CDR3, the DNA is TGTGCCATCAGTGACTACGATACAGGGACGGGTGAGCAGTACTTC. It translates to CAISDYDTGTGEQYF.

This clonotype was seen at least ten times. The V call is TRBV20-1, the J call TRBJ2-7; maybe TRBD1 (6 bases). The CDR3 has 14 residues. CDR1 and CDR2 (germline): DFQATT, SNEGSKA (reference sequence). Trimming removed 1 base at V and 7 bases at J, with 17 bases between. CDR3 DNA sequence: TGCAGTGCTAGAGCTGGAAGACAGGCCGAAGAGCAGTACTTC. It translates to CSARAGRQAEEQYF.

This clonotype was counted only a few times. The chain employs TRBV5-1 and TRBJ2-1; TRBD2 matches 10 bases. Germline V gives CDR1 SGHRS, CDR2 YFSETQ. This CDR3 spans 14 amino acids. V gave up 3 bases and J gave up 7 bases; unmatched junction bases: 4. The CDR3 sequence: CASSYGTSVNEQFF. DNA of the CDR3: TGCGCCAGCAGCTACGGGACTAGCGTTAATGAGCAGTTCTTC.

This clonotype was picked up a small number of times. CDR3 DNA sequence: TGCAGTGCTAGAGCCCCTATTCCAGGGGGCGTCGGGGCCATATATTTT. Its protein is CSARAPIPGGVGAIYF. V is TRBV20-1 and J is TRBJ1-3, with 8 bases that match TRBD1. Germline CDR1 and CDR2: DFQATT and SNEGSKA (reference sequence). The CDR3 runs 16 residues. Unmatched junction bases numbered 16, after V lost 1 base and J lost 11 bases.

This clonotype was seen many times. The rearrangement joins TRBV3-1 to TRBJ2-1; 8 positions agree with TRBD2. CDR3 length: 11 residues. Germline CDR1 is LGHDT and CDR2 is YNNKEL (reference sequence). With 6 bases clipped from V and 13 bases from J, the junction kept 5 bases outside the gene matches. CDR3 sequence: CASRRGTRQFF. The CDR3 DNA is TGTGCCAGCAGGCGCGGGACTAGACAGTTCTTC.

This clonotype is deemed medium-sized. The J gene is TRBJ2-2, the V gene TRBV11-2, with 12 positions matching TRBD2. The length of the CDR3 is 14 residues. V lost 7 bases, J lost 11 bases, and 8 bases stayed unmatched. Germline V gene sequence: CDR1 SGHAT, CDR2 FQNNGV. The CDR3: CASTMTSGSGELFF. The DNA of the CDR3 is TGTGCCAGCACCATGACTAGCGGGAGCGGCGAGCTGTTTTTT.

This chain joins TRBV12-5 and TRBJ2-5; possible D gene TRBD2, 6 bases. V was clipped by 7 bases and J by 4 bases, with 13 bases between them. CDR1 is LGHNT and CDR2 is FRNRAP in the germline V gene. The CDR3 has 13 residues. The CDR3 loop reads CASVLGGGETQYF. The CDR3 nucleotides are TGTGCTAGTGTCCTCGGGGGAGGAGAGACCCAGTACTTC.

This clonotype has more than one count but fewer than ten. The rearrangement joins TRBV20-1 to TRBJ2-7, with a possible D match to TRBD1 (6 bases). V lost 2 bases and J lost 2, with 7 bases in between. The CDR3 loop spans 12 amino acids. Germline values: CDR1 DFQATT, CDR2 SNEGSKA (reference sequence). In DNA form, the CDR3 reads TGCAGTGCTAGAACAGGGCCCTACGAGCAGTACTTC. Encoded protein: CSARTGPYEQYF.

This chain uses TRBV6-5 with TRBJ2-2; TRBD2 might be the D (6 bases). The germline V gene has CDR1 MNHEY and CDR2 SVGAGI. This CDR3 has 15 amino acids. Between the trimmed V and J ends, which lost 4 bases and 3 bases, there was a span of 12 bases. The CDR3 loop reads CASSSLAVDTGELFF. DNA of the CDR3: TGTGCCAGCAGTTCACTAGCAGTCGACACCGGGGAGCTGTTTTTT.

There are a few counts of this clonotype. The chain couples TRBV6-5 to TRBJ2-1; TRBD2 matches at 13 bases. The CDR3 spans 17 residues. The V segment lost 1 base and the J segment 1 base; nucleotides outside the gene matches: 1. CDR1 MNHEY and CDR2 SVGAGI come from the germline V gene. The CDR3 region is CASSYLGLAGSYNEQFF. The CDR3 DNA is TGTGCCAGCAGTTACTTGGGACTAGCGGGATCCTACAATGAGCAGTTCTTC.

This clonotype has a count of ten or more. DNA for the CDR3: TGTGCCAGTGCCGTTTGGGGACAGGCCACCGGGGAGCTGTTTTTT. Amino acid sequence: CASAVWGQATGELFF. This chain connects TRBV19 to TRBJ2-2; 8 nucleotides match TRBD1. CDR3 length equals 15 residues. V was pared by 8 bases and J by 4 bases, with 9 bases of the junction left unmatched. CDR1 is LNHDA, CDR2 SQIVND, per germline (reference sequence).

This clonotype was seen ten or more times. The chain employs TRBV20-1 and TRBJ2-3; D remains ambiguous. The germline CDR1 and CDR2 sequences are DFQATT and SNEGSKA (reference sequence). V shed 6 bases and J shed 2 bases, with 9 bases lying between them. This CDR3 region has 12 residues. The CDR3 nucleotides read TGCAGTGCGTCACGGGCCACAGATACGCAGTATTTT. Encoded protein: CSASRATDTQYF.